This T cell receptor beta chain was captured by sequencing in a study of blood T cells in healthy people across ages. The study, taken as a whole, reports: Lack of knowledge of donor CMV status possibly confounded expanded clonotype changes. TCR beta diversity, measured per million T cells, fell in a roughly linear way with age.

In regard to this clonotype: Its antigen is currently unknown.

A J-beta primer mix and a sample-barcoded 5' primer were used in a second PCR of roughly 6 to 11 cycles. TCRdb reprocessed the 5' RACE reads via MiXCR and lists one record per CDR3 protein. This table holds a few hundred thousand distinct CDR3 sequences, 50% to 60% found once. The sequence was collected from a man aged 55 to 70 in good health. Sequencing was done on a sample of blood.

CDR3 bases: TGTGCCAGCAGCGTTCGCGGGAGGGAGGATACGCAGTATTTT. It codes for CASSVRGREDTQYF. This sequence joins TRBV9 and TRBJ2-3, with 9 nucleotides matching TRBD2. This CDR3 contains 14 residues. Germline trimming cut 2 bases from V and 6 bases from J; bases unmatched to any gene: 4. CDR1 and CDR2 from the germline V gene are SGDLS and YYNGEE.